The clone carrying this T cell receptor (beta chain) was seen ten or more times. The antigen remains undetermined. The sample originates from a study of identical twins. Study observations and caveats: The more abundant beta clonotypes in cord blood had fewer insertions, and memory repertoires did not show this.

The CDR3 loop spans 15 amino acids. Trimming took off 1 base at V and 4 bases at J, with 14 bases between the two ends. Germline V lookup: CDR1 SGHAT, CDR2 FQNNGV. TCRdb used MiXCR to reprocess the 5' RACE reads, holding one entry per CDR3 protein. The table includes about 240,000 distinct CDR3 sequences, 10% to 13% detected once. Donors uniformly comprised healthy Caucasians. Sequencing was performed on memory T cells sorted from blood. The source is a man aged 50-59 years in good health. The chain employs TRBV11-2 and TRBJ2-7; D possibly corresponds to TRBD2 (5 bases). CDR3 in amino acids: CASSLGGLSPYEQYF. The CDR3 DNA sequence: TGTGCCAGCAGCTTAGGAGGACTTTCGCCATACGAGCAGTACTTC.